This TCR beta chain stems from a study of T cell responses to AZD1222 COVID-19 vaccine. V lost 4 bases and J 0 bases, leaving 13 bases between the germline ends. This CDR3 spans 16 amino acids. Germline-derived CDR1 and CDR2 are MDHEN and SYDVKM. The study's findings and limits: The study found Spike-specific TCR breadth and depth rose after two AZD1222 doses. Reports indicate that nearly half of spike-specific TCRs are directed at unmutated variant regions. Spike-wide coverage was observed for vaccine-associated CD4 TCRs, with dominant responses at 160-218 and 743-854.

The assay was immunoSEQ multiplex PCR, and TCRdb's table has in-frame clones only and misses some. Of approximately 200,000 clones detected, about 89% appear once; the ten largest clones hold under 4%. As concerns this clone: The antigen is undetermined.

V gene TRBV28 combines with J gene TRBJ1-5; a possible D gene is TRBD1 (5 bases). The source of this sequence is an adult who received the AZD1222 COVID-19 vaccine. The material sequenced was peripheral blood, taken 28 days after the second AZD1222 dose. DNA of the CDR3: TGTGCCAGCAGTTCCCATGAAGGGGATAGCAATCAGCCCCAGCATTTT. Protein sequence: CASSSHEGDSNQPQHF.